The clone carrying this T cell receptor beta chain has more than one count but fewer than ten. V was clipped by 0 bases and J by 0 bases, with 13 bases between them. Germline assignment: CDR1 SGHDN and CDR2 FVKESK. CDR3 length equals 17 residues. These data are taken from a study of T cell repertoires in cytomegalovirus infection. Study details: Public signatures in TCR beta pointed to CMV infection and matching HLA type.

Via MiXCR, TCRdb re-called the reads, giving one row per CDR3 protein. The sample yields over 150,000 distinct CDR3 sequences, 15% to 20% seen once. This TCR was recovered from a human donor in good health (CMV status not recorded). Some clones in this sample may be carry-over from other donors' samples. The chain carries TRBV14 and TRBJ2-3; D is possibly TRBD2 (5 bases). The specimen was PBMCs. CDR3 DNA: TGTGCCAGCAGCCAAGATAATCAGCGGTATAGCACAGATACGCAGTATTTT. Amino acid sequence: CASSQDNQRYSTDTQYF.